The 24 T cell receptor beta chains in this list originate from one sample, sequenced in a study of post-analysis software for immune sequencing data. Overall study findings and caveats: Patients used about 5 TRBV segments, including TRBV5-6, TRBV5-1 and TRBV20-1, more often than controls.

The authors incorporated unique molecular identifiers into the TCR beta cDNA libraries. TCRdb independently ran MiXCR on the PCR reads; one entry per CDR3 protein. Of fewer than 900,000 distinct CDR3 sequences listed, more than 45% are singletons. What these receptors recognize is not known. Input material: blood. All receptors come from a girl aged 10 to 17 with multiple sclerosis.

Comments on this clonotype: Relative to the germline gene, one junction end is altered; a read error may explain this. The V gene is TRBV19, the J gene TRBJ2-5; D uncertain. Germline lookup yields CDR1 LNHDA and CDR2 SQIVND (reference sequence). The CDR3 length is 14 residues. The CDR3 nucleotides are TGTGCCAGTAGCATAGCCGACCTCGGGGAGACCCAGTACTTC. Translated: CASSIADLGETQYF.

The rearrangement links TRBV15 to TRBJ1-3, with TRBD1 as a possible D gene (6 bases). Germline V lookup: CDR1 LNHNV, CDR2 YYDKDF (reference sequence). V was clipped by 8 bases and J by 2 bases, with 13 bases between them. CDR3 length: 14 residues. DNA of the CDR3: TGTGCCACCGGGCAGGGGCTACCTGGAAACACCATATATTTT. This translates into CATGQGLPGNTIYF. Full variable domain (remainder filled in from reference TRBV15 and TRBJ1-3): DAMVIQNPRYQVTQFGKPVTLSCSQTLNHNVMYWYQQKSSQAPKLLFHYYDKDFNNEADTPDNFQSRRPNTSFCFLDIRSPGLGDTAMYLCATGQGLPGNTIYFGEGSWLTVV.

The chain recombines TRBV29-1 with TRBJ1-1; no clear D gene. CDR1 and CDR2 (germline): SQVTM, ANQGSEA. Trimming shortened V by 7 bases and J by 3 bases, and 12 bases separated the two germline ends. The CDR3 totals 12 residues. DNA of the CDR3: TGCAGCGGTTCTAATGGGGACACTGAAGCTTTCTTT. Translation gives CSGSNGDTEAFF.

Of note for this clonotype: The junction departs from germline at one end; a sequencing error may be responsible. V gene TRBV6-5 combines with J gene TRBJ2-6; D call uncertain. This CDR3 is 13 amino acids long. Germline V lookup: CDR1 MNHEY, CDR2 SVGAGI. This chain's CDR3 is CGSSYRGHNVLTF. In DNA form, the CDR3 reads TGTGGCAGCAGTTACCGCGGCCACAACGTCCTGACTTTC.

This sequence joins TRBV5-1 and TRBJ1-1, with 8 bases matching TRBD1. Per the germline V gene, CDR1 is SGHRS and CDR2 is YFSETQ. J gave up 4 bases and V 2 bases, and 13 bases lay outside the gene matches. The CDR3 length is 17 residues. The chain's CDR3 is CASSLVQVGQGSTEAFF. The DNA for the CDR3 is TGCGCCAGCAGCTTAGTTCAAGTAGGACAGGGAAGCACTGAAGCTTTCTTT.

The chain carries TRBV24-1 and TRBJ2-5, with 7 bases aligning to TRBD1. After removal of 1 base from V and 2 bases from J, the junction contained 3 bases not matched to a gene. The CDR3 loop spans 15 amino acids. Germline V CDR1 and CDR2: KGHDR, SFDVKD. CDR3 nucleotide sequence: TGTGCCACCAGTGATTTAGCACAGGGGCAAGAGACCCAGTACTTC. It specifies CATSDLAQGQETQYF.

V gene TRBV6-2 or TRBV6-3 combines with J gene TRBJ2-7; TRBD2 might be the D (5 bases). This CDR3 is built from 13 residues. Germline V gene sequence: CDR1 MNHEY, CDR2 SVGEGT. V gave up 5 bases and J gave up 9 bases, with 17 bases separating them. In DNA, the CDR3 is TGTGCCAGCAGTACCGGACTCCTTGGAAGGCAGTACTTC. Its translation is CASSTGLLGRQYF.

In its sample, this clonotype was seen a few times. J is TRBJ2-3 and V is TRBV29-1; D is tentatively TRBD1 or TRBD2 (5 bases each). Looked up from germline, CDR1 is SQVTM and CDR2 is ANQGSEA. This CDR3 is built from 13 residues. Trimming removed 7 bases at V and 2 bases at J, with 13 bases between. DNA of the CDR3: TGCAGCGCCCTCTGGGACCTCACAGATACGCAGTATTTT. It yields the protein CSALWDLTDTQYF.

This clonotype has only a few counts. This chain joins TRBV20-1 and TRBJ2-5; tentatively, D is TRBD2 (6 bases). The CDR3 consists of 14 residues. V dropped 6 bases and J dropped 5 bases, with 19 bases sitting between them. The germline gives CDR1 DFQATT, CDR2 SNEGSKA (reference sequence). In DNA, the CDR3 is TGCAGTGCCCTCTCACAGAGGGCGGGGGAGACCCAGTACTTC. It codes for CSALSQRAGETQYF.

The V and J genes are TRBV6-2 or TRBV6-3 and TRBJ1-1; unclear D gene. V lost 6 bases and J lost 6, with 11 bases in between. This CDR3 is 12 amino acids long. Germline values: CDR1 MNHEY, CDR2 SVGEGT. CDR3 amino acids: CASRGGSPEAFF. DNA for the CDR3: TGTGCCAGCAGGGGAGGGTCCCCTGAAGCTTTCTTT.

A remark on this clonotype: One end of the junction does not line up with germline, which may come from a read error. The J gene is TRBJ2-1, the V gene TRBV20-1; D may be TRBD1 (5 bases). The CDR3 extends over 14 amino acids. Per the germline V gene, CDR1 is DFQATT and CDR2 is SNEGSKA (reference sequence). The CDR3 DNA reads TGCAGTGCTAGAGGGGGCCTAGTGAACAATGGGCAGTTCTTC. As protein: CSARGGLVNNGQFF.

This chain connects TRBV29-1 to TRBJ1-2; D is ambiguous. This CDR3 has 11 residues. Germline loops: CDR1 SQVTM, CDR2 ANQGSEA. V was shortened by 4 bases and J by 6 bases, with 9 bases between the two germline ends. The CDR3 is CSVAYRDGYTF. The CDR3 DNA reads as TGCAGCGTTGCATACCGAGATGGCTACACCTTC.

The chain recombines TRBV12-3 or TRBV12-4 with TRBJ1-2; 9 bases align to TRBD1. Unmatched junction bases numbered 5, after V lost 5 bases and J lost 4 bases. The CDR3 is 14 residues long. The CDR3 DNA reads TGTGCCAGCAGTCCCGGGACAGGGCCCTATGGCTACACCTTC. It specifies CASSPGTGPYGYTF.

The J gene is TRBJ2-7, the V gene TRBV5-1, with 11 bases aligning to TRBD2. This CDR3 is built from 15 residues. Looked up from germline, CDR1 is SGHRS and CDR2 is YFSETQ. The ends lost 4 bases at V and 5 bases at J; junction bases unmatched: 8. CDR3 sequence (DNA): TGCGCCAGCAGCCCCGAGGGTAGCGGGAGGGACGAGCAGTACTTC. It yields the protein CASSPEGSGRDEQYF.

This clonotype was observed a few times. This sequence joins TRBV29-1 and TRBJ2-7, with 7 bases that match TRBD2. V shed 0 bases and J 3 bases; nucleotides not matched to a gene: 8. The germline gives CDR1 SQVTM, CDR2 ANQGSEA. The CDR3 runs 15 residues. The CDR3 DNA sequence: TGCAGCGTTGAAGATCGCGGGAGACCGCTCTACGAGCAGTACTTC. It translates to CSVEDRGRPLYEQYF.

This clonotype occurred many times. Here the CDR3 DNA reads TGCGCCAGCAGCGCGGAGGAGAAGACCCAGTACTTC. Amino acid sequence: CASSAEEKTQYF. This chain joins TRBV5-1 and TRBJ2-5; D perhaps matches TRBD2 (5 bases). From germline, CDR1 is SGHRS and CDR2 YFSETQ. The CDR3 is made up of 12 amino acids. V was pared by 4 bases and J by 6 bases, with 10 bases between.

The chain uses TRBV11-2 and TRBJ1-6; TRBD1 matches 7 bases. Germline CDR1 is SGHAT and CDR2 is FQNNGV. V lost 5 bases, J lost 5 bases, and 3 bases stayed unmatched. The CDR3 consists of 14 residues. CDR3 DNA: TGTGCCAGCAGCCCCGGGACAGATAATTCACCCCTCCACTTT. This encodes CASSPGTDNSPLHF.

V gene TRBV7-8 combines with J gene TRBJ2-1; 8 nucleotides agree with TRBD2. The trim removed 6 bases at V and 3 bases at J, leaving 16 bases unmatched. The CDR3 has 18 amino acids. The V gene's germline CDR1 is SGHVS and CDR2 FQNEAQ. The CDR3 DNA sequence: TGTGCCAGCAGGCTCCCTTGGGGTCTGCGGGAGGACTACAATGAGCAGTTCTTC. It translates to CASRLPWGLREDYNEQFF.

The chain recombines TRBV2 with TRBJ2-1, with D tentatively TRBD1 or TRBD2 (5 bases each). The ends were cut back, 2 bases at V and 7 bases at J, with 12 bases in the middle. The CDR3 consists of 14 residues. Germline CDR1 is SNHLY and CDR2 is FYNNEI. The CDR3, as DNA: TGTGCCAGCAGTGAACGAGGGGCGAGGAATGAGCAGTTCTTC. Residues: CASSERGARNEQFF.

This clonotype has a handful of counts. The V call is TRBV12-3 or TRBV12-4, the J call TRBJ2-7, with D possibly being TRBD1 (6 bases). This CDR3 spans 15 amino acids. With 6 bases removed from V and 2 bases from J, the gap between germline ends came to 17 bases. For the CDR3, the DNA is TGTGCCAGCAGCTCACGCAACAGGGACACCTACGAGCAGTACTTC. As protein: CASSSRNRDTYEQYF.

V and J are TRBV4-3 and TRBJ2-1; D is possibly TRBD2 (5 bases). The CDR3 is 20 residues long. Germline CDR1 and CDR2: LGHNA and YSLEER. Trimming shortened V by 0 bases and J by 3 bases, and 24 bases separated the two germline ends. CDR3 loop: CASSQEPPPFQAAYYNEQFF. The CDR3 coding sequence is TGCGCCAGCAGCCAAGAACCCCCGCCCTTCCAAGCGGCCTACTACAATGAGCAGTTCTTC.

The rearrangement joins TRBV7-3 to TRBJ1-1; a weak D match, TRBD1 (5 bases). The CDR3 length is 14 residues. V lost 7 bases and J lost 1, with 13 bases in between. Germline V gene sequence: CDR1 SGHTA, CDR2 FQGTGA. CDR3 sequence: CASKTGGPNTEAFF. CDR3 nucleotides: TGTGCCAGCAAAACCGGGGGACCGAACACTGAAGCTTTCTTT.

This clonotype was counted between two and nine times. The rearrangement links TRBV20-1 to TRBJ2-5; TRBD2 aligns across 13 bases. Germline CDR1 reads DFQATT; CDR2 reads SNEGSKA (reference sequence). V lost 6 bases, J lost 3 bases, and 4 bases stayed unmatched. The CDR3 runs to 14 residues. The CDR3 DNA reads TGCAGTGCGACAGGACTAGCGGGAGAAGAGACCCAGTACTTC. Its protein is CSATGLAGEETQYF.

This clonotype was observed a few times. The V call is TRBV20-1, the J call TRBJ1-2, with TRBD1 as a possible D gene (6 bases). Trimming took 2 bases from V and 6 from J, leaving 25 bases between them. The CDR3 extends over 17 amino acids. Germline assignment: CDR1 DFQATT and CDR2 SNEGSKA (reference sequence). CDR3 protein: CSARSAAPGAPGDGYTF. The CDR3 DNA is TGCAGTGCTAGATCGGCGGCCCCGGGCGCCCCAGGGGATGGCTACACCTTC.